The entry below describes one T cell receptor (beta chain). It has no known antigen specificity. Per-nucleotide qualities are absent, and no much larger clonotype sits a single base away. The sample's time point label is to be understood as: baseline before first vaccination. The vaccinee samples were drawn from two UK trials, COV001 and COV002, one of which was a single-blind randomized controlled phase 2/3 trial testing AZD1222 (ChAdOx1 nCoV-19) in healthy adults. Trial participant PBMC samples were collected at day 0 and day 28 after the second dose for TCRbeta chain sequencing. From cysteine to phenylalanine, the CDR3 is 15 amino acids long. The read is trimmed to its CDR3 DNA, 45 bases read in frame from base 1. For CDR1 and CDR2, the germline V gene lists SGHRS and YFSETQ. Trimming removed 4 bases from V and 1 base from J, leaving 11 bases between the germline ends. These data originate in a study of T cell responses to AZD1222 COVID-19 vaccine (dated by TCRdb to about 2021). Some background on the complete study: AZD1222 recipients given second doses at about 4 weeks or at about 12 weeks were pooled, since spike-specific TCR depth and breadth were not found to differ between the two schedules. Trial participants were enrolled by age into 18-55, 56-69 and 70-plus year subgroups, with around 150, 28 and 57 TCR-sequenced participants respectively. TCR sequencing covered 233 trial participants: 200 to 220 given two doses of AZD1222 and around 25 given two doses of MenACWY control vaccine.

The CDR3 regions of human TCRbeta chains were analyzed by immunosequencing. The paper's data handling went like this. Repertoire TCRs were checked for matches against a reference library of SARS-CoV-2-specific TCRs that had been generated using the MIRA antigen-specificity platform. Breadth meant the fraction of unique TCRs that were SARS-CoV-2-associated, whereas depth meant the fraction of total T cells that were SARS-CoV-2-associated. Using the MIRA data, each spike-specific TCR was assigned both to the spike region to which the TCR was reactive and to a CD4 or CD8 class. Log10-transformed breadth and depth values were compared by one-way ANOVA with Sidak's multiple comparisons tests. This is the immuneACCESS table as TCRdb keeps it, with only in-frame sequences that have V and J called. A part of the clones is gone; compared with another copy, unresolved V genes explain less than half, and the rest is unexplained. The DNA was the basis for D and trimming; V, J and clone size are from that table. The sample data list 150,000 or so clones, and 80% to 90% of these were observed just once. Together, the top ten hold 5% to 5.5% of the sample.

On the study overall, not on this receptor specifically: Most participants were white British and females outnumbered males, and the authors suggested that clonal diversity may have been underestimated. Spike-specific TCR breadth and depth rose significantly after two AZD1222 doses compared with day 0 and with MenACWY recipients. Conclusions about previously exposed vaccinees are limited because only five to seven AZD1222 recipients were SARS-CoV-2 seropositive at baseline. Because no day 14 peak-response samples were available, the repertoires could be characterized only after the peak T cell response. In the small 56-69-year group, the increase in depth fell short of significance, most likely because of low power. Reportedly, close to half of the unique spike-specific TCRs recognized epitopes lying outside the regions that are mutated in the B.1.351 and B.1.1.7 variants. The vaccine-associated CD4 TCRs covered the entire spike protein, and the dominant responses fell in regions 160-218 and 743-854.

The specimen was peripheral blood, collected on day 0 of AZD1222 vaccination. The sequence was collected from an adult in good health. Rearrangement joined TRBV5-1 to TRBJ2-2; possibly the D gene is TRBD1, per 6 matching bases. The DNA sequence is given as TGCGCCAGCAGCCTAACGACAGGGAACACCGGGGAGCTGTTTTTT. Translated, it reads CASSLTTGNTGELFF.